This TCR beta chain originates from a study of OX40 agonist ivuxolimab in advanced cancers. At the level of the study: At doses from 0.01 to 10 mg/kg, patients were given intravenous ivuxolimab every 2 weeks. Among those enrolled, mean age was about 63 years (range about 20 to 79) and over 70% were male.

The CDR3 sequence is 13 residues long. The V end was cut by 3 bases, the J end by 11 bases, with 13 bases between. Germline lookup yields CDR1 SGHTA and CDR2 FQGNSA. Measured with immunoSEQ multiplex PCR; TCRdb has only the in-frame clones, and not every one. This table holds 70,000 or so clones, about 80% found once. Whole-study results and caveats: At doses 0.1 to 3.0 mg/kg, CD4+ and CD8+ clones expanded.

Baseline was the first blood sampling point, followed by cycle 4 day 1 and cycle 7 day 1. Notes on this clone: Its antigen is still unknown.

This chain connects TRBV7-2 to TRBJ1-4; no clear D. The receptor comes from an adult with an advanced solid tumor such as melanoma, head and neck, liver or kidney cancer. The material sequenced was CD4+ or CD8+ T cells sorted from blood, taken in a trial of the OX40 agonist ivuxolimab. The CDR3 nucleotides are TGTGCCAGCAGCTTTGCCCGATTTGGGAAACTGTTTTTT. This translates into CASSFARFGKLFF.